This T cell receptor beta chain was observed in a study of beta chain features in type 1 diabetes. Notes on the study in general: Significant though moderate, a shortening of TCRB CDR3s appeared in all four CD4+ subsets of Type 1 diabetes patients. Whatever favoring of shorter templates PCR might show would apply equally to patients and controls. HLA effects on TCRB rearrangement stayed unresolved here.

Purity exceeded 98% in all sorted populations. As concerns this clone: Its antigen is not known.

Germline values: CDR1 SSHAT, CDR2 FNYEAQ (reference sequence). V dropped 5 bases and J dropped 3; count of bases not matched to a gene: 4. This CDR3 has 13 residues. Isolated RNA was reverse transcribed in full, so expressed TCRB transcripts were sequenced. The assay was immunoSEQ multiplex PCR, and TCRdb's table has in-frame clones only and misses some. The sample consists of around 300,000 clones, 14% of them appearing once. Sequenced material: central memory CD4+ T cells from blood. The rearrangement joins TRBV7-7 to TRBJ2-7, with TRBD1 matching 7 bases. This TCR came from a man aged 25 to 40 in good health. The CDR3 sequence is CASSKGTDYEQYF. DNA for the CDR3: TGTGCCAGCAGCAAAGGGACAGACTACGAGCAGTACTTC.